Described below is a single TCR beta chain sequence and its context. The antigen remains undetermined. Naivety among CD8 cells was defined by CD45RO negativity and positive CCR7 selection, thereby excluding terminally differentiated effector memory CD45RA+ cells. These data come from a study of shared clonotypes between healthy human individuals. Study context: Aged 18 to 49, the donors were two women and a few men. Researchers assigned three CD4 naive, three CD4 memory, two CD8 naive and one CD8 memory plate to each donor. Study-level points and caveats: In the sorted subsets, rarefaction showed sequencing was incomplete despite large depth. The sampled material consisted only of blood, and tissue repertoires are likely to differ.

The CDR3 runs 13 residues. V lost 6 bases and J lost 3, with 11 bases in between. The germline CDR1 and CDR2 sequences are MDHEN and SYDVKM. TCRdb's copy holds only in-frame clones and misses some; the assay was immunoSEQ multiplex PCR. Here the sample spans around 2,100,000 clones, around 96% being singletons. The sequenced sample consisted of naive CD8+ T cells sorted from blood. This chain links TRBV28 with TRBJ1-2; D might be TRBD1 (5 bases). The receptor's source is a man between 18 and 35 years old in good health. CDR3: CASRFVRDYGYTF. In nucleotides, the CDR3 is TGTGCCAGCAGGTTTGTCAGGGACTATGGCTACACCTTC.